This record looks at one T cell receptor (beta chain) sequence and its context. What it binds is unknown. This sample was included in a study of identical twins. The CDR3 sequence is 14 residues long. The V end was cut by 5 bases, the J end by 1 base, with 14 bases between. Germline CDR1 DFQATT, CDR2 SNEGSKA (reference sequence). TCRdb passed the 5' RACE reads through MiXCR, listing each CDR3 protein once. The profile shows about 340,000 distinct CDR3 sequences, approximately 13% of them singletons. General study points: Fewer insertions were carried by abundant cord blood beta clonotypes, but none was seen in memory repertoires. Zero-insertion results could be subject to partial confounding by invariant MAIT and iNKT cells.

A further study also used this sample, focusing on yellow fever vaccine responses in identical twins.

The TCR was taken from a woman under 30 in good health. Sequenced material: CD8+ T cells sorted from blood. The V call is TRBV20-1, the J call TRBJ1-1, with a possible D match to TRBD1 (5 bases). This CDR3 reads CSAATGTTNTEAFF. The DNA for the CDR3 is TGCAGTGCTGCCACCGGGACGACGAACACTGAAGCTTTCTTT.